These 9 T cell receptor beta chains share one sample of origin, sequenced in a study of radiotherapy plus CTLA-4 blockade in lung cancer. Profiling relied on immunoSEQ multiplex PCR, and the TCRdb table lists in-frame clones only, not all of them. The sample yields 25,000 to 40,000 clones, 60% to 75% seen once. This material consisted of peripheral blood, taken from a patient treated with radiotherapy plus ipilimumab. These receptors came from a human donor with non-small cell lung cancer who had stable disease on radiotherapy plus ipilimumab.

The chain combines TRBV7-9 with TRBJ2-1; D ambiguous. V gave up 0 bases and J gave up 0 bases, with 6 bases separating them. This CDR3 is 15 amino acids long. Germline V gene lookup returns CDR1 SEHNR and CDR2 FQNEAQ (reference sequence). Here the CDR3 reads CASSLAVSSYNEQFF. The CDR3 nucleotides are TGTGCCAGCAGCTTAGCGGTCAGCTCCTACAATGAGCAGTTCTTC.

The rearrangement uses TRBV11-2 and TRBJ2-1; the D is unclear. V lost 1 base and J lost 7, with 5 bases in between. The CDR3 is 12 amino acids. Germline assignment: CDR1 SGHAT and CDR2 FQNNGV. In nucleotides, the CDR3 is TGTGCCAGCAGCTTAGTTTCTAATGAGCAGTTCTTC. Residues: CASSLVSNEQFF.

The V and J genes are TRBV9 and TRBJ1-1, with D maybe TRBD1 (5 bases). The CDR3 runs 14 residues. Germline V gives CDR1 SGDLS, CDR2 YYNGEE. Trimming pared 0 bases from V and 1 base from J, leaving 7 bases between. CDR3 nucleotide sequence: TGTGCCAGCAGCGTAGCGGGGCAGAACACTGAAGCTTTCTTT. Amino acid sequence: CASSVAGQNTEAFF.

This clone has a handful of counts. The chain combines TRBV6-1 with TRBJ1-4; tentatively, D is TRBD1 (6 bases). This CDR3 has 15 amino acids. Looked up from germline, CDR1 is MNHNS and CDR2 is SASEGT. V lost 6 bases and J 11 bases, leaving 22 bases between the germline ends. CDR3 DNA sequence: TGTGCCAGCAGCCGGACAGAAGGGGTTGAAGGGAAACTGTTTTTT. This gives the protein CASSRTEGVEGKLFF.

The chain couples TRBV6-5 to TRBJ2-5, with D maybe TRBD2 (5 bases). Germline assignment: CDR1 MNHEY and CDR2 SVGAGI. The length of the CDR3 is 15 residues. V dropped 4 bases and J dropped 2 bases, with 14 bases sitting between them. In nucleotides, the CDR3 is TGTGCCAGCAGTTCCGCGTTGGAGGTTCAAGAGACCCAGTACTTC. Translating gives CASSSALEVQETQYF.

This clone came up once. The chain is built from TRBV7-9 and TRBJ2-3; D gene uncertain. Trimming left V 2 bases short and J 5 bases short, with 11 bases between. CDR1 and CDR2 (germline): SEHNR, FQNEAQ (reference sequence). This CDR3 is 14 amino acids long. The CDR3 region is CASSLSVGIDTQYF. CDR3 sequence (DNA): TGTGCCAGCAGCTTATCGGTTGGGATAGATACGCAGTATTTT.

This clone appeared a few times. This sequence joins TRBV2 and TRBJ2-2; TRBD1 matches 8 bases. The V gene's germline CDR1 is SNHLY and CDR2 FYNNEI. The CDR3 is made up of 17 amino acids. V dropped 0 bases and J dropped 4; count of bases not matched to a gene: 7. CDR3 sequence: CASSEATRGRLTGELFF. Here the CDR3 DNA reads TGTGCCAGCAGTGAAGCGACCAGGGGGCGTCTCACCGGGGAGCTGTTTTTT.

This clone was found once. The rearrangement joins TRBV5-6 to TRBJ1-6; 9 positions agree with TRBD1. Trimming at V came to 1 base and at J to 10 bases, leaving 6 bases not matched to a gene. CDR3 length equals 15 residues. From germline, CDR1 is SGHDT and CDR2 YYEEEE. In DNA, the CDR3 is TGTGCCAGCAGCTTGAGGGACAGGGTAAAGTCACCCCTCCACTTT. Translated: CASSLRDRVKSPLHF.

The chain has TRBV6-6 and TRBJ2-5; 11 positions agree with TRBD1. V gave up 8 bases and J gave up 11 bases; unmatched junction bases: 13. In germline, CDR1 is MNHNY, CDR2 SVGAGI (reference sequence). The length of the CDR3 is 14 residues. CDR3 protein: CASGPGQGVGEQYF. The DNA for the CDR3 is TGTGCCAGCGGACCGGGACAGGGGGTAGGGGAGCAGTACTTC.